The 30 T cell receptor beta chains listed next were all sequenced from one sample in a study of identical twins. Using its own MiXCR run on the 5' RACE reads, TCRdb lists one record per CDR3 protein. This repertoire shows 400,000 or so distinct CDR3 sequences, roughly 9% found once; its top ten account for about 9.1%. The specimen was naive T cells sorted from blood. The receptors were gathered from a woman between 50 and 59 years old in good health.

A remark on this clonotype: This may be a read error, as it is one base from a much larger clone. This chain links TRBV29-1 with TRBJ2-1; D might be TRBD1 (6 bases). Looked up from germline, CDR1 is SQVTM and CDR2 is ANQGSEA. The CDR3 extends over 13 amino acids. Here the CDR3 reads CSADRPTYHEQFF. The CDR3 DNA reads as TGCAGCGCAGACAGGCCTACCTACCATGAGCAGTTCTTC.

The sample holds a few counts of this clonotype. This chain links TRBV29-1 with TRBJ2-3, with 8 bases fitting TRBD2. The ends lost 6 bases at V and 3 bases at J; junction bases unmatched: 8. Germline loops: CDR1 SQVTM, CDR2 ANQGSEA. The CDR3 extends over 14 amino acids. DNA for the CDR3: TGCAGCGTGGGCCGAGCGGGAGCGACAGATACGCAGTATTTT. Encoded protein: CSVGRAGATDTQYF.

In its sample, this clonotype was seen many times. The chain links TRBV25-1 to TRBJ1-1, with unresolved D. Per the germline V gene, CDR1 is MGHDK and CDR2 is SYGVNS. The CDR3 is made up of 12 amino acids. V was pared by 3 bases and J by 3 bases, with 5 bases between. The CDR3 nucleotides are TGTGCCAGCAGTGACCCCGACACTGAAGCTTTCTTT. Residues: CASSDPDTEAFF.

This clonotype has at least ten counts. The chain uses TRBV6-6 and TRBJ2-1, with 8 bases identical to TRBD2. The CDR3 consists of 11 residues. V gave up 10 bases and J gave up 6 bases; unmatched junction bases: 2. Germline V gives CDR1 MNHNY, CDR2 SVGAGI (reference sequence). For the CDR3, the DNA is TGTGCCACCGGGACTAGCAATGAGCAGTTCTTC. Its protein is CATGTSNEQFF.

There are many counts of this clonotype. The gene calls are TRBV29-1 and TRBJ2-7; possibly TRBD1 for D (6 bases). This CDR3 has 12 residues. V lost 4 bases and J lost 7, with 14 bases in between. Per the germline V gene, CDR1 is SQVTM and CDR2 is ANQGSEA. CDR3 in DNA: TGCAGCGTTGGGGGGCCAGGCTTAGAGCAGTACTTC. Amino acid sequence: CSVGGPGLEQYF.

The sample holds many counts of this clonotype. The chain links TRBV5-1 to TRBJ2-7, with D possibly being TRBD1 (6 bases). The CDR3 spans 14 residues. Deletions cut 1 base from V and 2 bases from J, with 10 bases between. Germline CDR1 and CDR2: SGHRS and YFSETQ. The CDR3 coding sequence is TGCGCCAGCAGCTTGAATCAGGGGCCCTACGAGCAGTACTTC. Residues: CASSLNQGPYEQYF.

This clonotype occurred many times. The genes are TRBV20-1 and TRBJ2-7; TRBD2 matches 13 bases. This CDR3 comprises 16 residues. V lost 3 bases to trimming and J lost 7 bases; unmatched junction nucleotides: 12. Germline CDR1 reads DFQATT; CDR2 reads SNEGSKA (reference sequence). The CDR3 protein is CSASAPGLAGVKEQYF. As DNA, the CDR3 is TGCAGTGCTAGCGCGCCCGGACTAGCGGGAGTAAAAGAGCAGTACTTC.

The chain employs TRBV5-1 and TRBJ2-5; TRBD1 might be the D (6 bases). Germline values: CDR1 SGHRS, CDR2 YFSETQ. The V end was cut by 0 bases, the J end by 9 bases, with 18 bases between. CDR3 length equals 15 residues. The CDR3 DNA is TGCGCCAGCAGCTTGGATGCAGGGGCGGCCGGGGCCCAGTACTTC. Encoded protein: CASSLDAGAAGAQYF.

This clonotype was seen a handful of times. For the CDR3, the DNA is TGTGCCATCAGTGGACGAAATGAGGGGGCCAACGTCCTGACTTTC. This translates into CAISGRNEGANVLTF. The J gene is TRBJ2-6, the V gene TRBV10-3; D is undetermined. The germline CDR1 and CDR2 sequences are ENHRY and SYGVKD. Trimming took 4 bases from V and 4 from J, leaving 11 bases between them. The length of the CDR3 is 15 residues.

This chain links TRBV3-1 with TRBJ2-7; 10 bases are a match to TRBD2. The germline CDR1 and CDR2 sequences are LGHDT and YNNKEL (reference sequence). The CDR3 runs to 13 residues. J lost 8 bases, V lost 1 base, and 2 bases had no gene match. CDR3 in amino acids: CASSQVLAGKQYF. The CDR3 DNA follows: TGTGCCAGCAGCCAAGTACTAGCGGGAAAGCAGTACTTC.

The chain has TRBV6-1 and TRBJ2-7; 8 nucleotides match TRBD1. Germline V gene lookup returns CDR1 MNHNS and CDR2 SASEGT. The CDR3 spans 13 residues. V dropped 6 bases and J dropped 3; count of bases not matched to a gene: 4. This CDR3 reads CASSAGQDYEQYV. As DNA, the CDR3 is TGTGCCAGCAGCGCGGGACAGGACTACGAGCAGTACGTC.

This clonotype was found a few times. The V gene is TRBV5-1, the J gene TRBJ2-7, with 13 bases that match TRBD2. Unmatched junction bases numbered 3, after V lost 4 bases and J lost 5 bases. CDR3 length equals 14 residues. Looked up from germline, CDR1 is SGHRS and CDR2 is YFSETQ. CDR3 DNA sequence: TGCGCCAGCAGCCCGGGGACTAGCGGGAACGAGCAGTACTTC. Its translation: CASSPGTSGNEQYF.

This clonotype was counted many times. The chain carries TRBV7-9 and TRBJ2-7; 7 nucleotides line up with TRBD1. The germline V gene has CDR1 SEHNR and CDR2 FQNEAQ (reference sequence). Trimming took 5 bases from V and 2 from J; bases not matched to a gene: 6. The CDR3 totals 14 residues. CDR3 protein: CASSISGGPYEQYF. DNA for the CDR3: TGTGCCAGCAGCATATCAGGGGGTCCCTACGAGCAGTACTTC.

The chain couples TRBV29-1 to TRBJ2-7; 9 bases align to TRBD2. The CDR3 covers 13 residues. The V gene end was trimmed by 6 bases and the J gene end by 2 bases; junction bases not matched to a gene: 5. Germline loops: CDR1 SQVTM, CDR2 ANQGSEA. This CDR3 is CSVLGGRAYEQYF. The CDR3 coding sequence is TGCAGCGTCCTAGGCGGGAGGGCCTACGAGCAGTACTTC.

The rearrangement joins TRBV15 to TRBJ2-3; D may be TRBD2 (5 bases). The ends were cut back, 2 bases at V and 11 bases at J, with 14 bases in the middle. The CDR3 runs 13 residues. Per germline, CDR1 LNHNV and CDR2 YYDKDF (reference sequence). The DNA for the CDR3 is TGTGCCACCAGCAGACCTAGGGCTAGCAGGCAGTATTTT. Translation: CATSRPRASRQYF.

The sample holds a few counts of this clonotype. The chain employs TRBV5-1 and TRBJ2-7; D unclear. The CDR3 is 15 amino acids. CDR1 and CDR2 from the germline V gene are SGHRS and YFSETQ. The ends were cut back, 4 bases at V and 4 bases at J, with 18 bases in the middle. CDR3 in DNA: TGCGCCAGCAGCCCGTATCGACATCGACCTTACGAGCAGTACGTC. Translated, it gives CASSPYRHRPYEQYV.

This clonotype was seen at least ten times. The V call is TRBV18, the J call TRBJ2-2; D unclear. The CDR3 spans 15 residues. Germline V gene data show CDR1 as KGHSH and CDR2 as LQKENI. V lost 6 bases and J 0 bases, leaving 11 bases between the germline ends. DNA of the CDR3: TGTGCCAGCTCCTCTGAAAGAACGAACACCGGGGAGCTGTTTTTT. Protein product: CASSSERTNTGELFF. The entire variable domain, with the rest obtained from reference TRBV18 and TRBJ2-2, is as follows: NAGVMQNPRHLVRRRGQEARLRCSPMKGHSHVYWYRQLPEEGLKFMVYLQKENIIDESGMPKERFSAEFPKEGPSILRIQQVVRGDSAAYFCASSSERTNTGELFFGEGSRLTVL.

This clonotype has only one observation. The gene calls are TRBV9 and TRBJ2-3, with D possibly TRBD2 on 5 matching bases. The germline V gene has CDR1 SGDLS and CDR2 YYNGEE. CDR3 length equals 13 residues. The ends were cut back, 6 bases at V and 2 bases at J, with 10 bases in the middle. CDR3 coding DNA: TGTGCCAGCAACAGCGGAACCACAGATACGCAGTATTTT. Amino acid sequence: CASNSGTTDTQYF.

This clonotype was detected a few times. This sequence joins TRBV4-1 and TRBJ2-1; D is undetermined. V was trimmed by 4 bases and J by 9 bases, leaving 16 bases between them. Germline V gene data show CDR1 as MGHRA and CDR2 as YSYEKL. The CDR3 consists of 14 residues. CDR3 nucleotide sequence: TGCGCCAGCAGCCCAGTCCTGGAGTATCTTGAGCAGTTCTTC. Protein sequence: CASSPVLEYLEQFF.

This clonotype was seen once. This may arise from a read error, as a much more abundant clone is one base away. CDR3 sequence (DNA): TGTACCAGCAGCGGGGTGCCGGGAGGGCTAAAGACCCAGTACTTC. Translated, it gives CTSSGVPGGLKTQYF. The V gene is TRBV9, the J gene TRBJ2-5, with 8 bases lining up with TRBD2. This CDR3 has 15 amino acids. Germline assignment: CDR1 SGDLS and CDR2 YYNGEE.

The chain joins TRBV6-2 or TRBV6-3 to TRBJ2-7; no firm D call. The CDR3 runs to 12 residues. Trimming stripped 5 bases from V and 7 bases from J, with 12 bases between. Germline-derived CDR1 and CDR2 are MNHEY and SVGEGT. CDR3 DNA: TGTGCCAGCAGTGCCCCACAGCGAGAGCAGTACGTC. Translating it yields CASSAPQREQYV.

The chain links TRBV14 to TRBJ2-1; 7 bases match TRBD2. Trimming took 2 bases from V and 7 from J; bases not matched to a gene: 8. The CDR3 spans 15 residues. CDR1 SGHDN and CDR2 FVKESK come from the germline V gene. DNA of the CDR3: TGTGCCAGCAGCCAATGGGAGGGCCGGGGGAATGAGCAGTTCTTC. This encodes CASSQWEGRGNEQFF.

V is TRBV4-1 and J is TRBJ2-2, with TRBD2 matching over 9 bases. The V gene's germline CDR1 is MGHRA and CDR2 YSYEKL. CDR3 length: 16 amino acids. V gave up 4 bases and J gave up 7 bases; unmatched junction bases: 10. This CDR3 is CASSPRGGRADGELFF. As DNA, the CDR3 is TGCGCCAGCAGCCCACGGGGCGGGAGGGCTGACGGGGAGCTGTTTTTT.

This clonotype was seen many times. This chain links TRBV5-1 with TRBJ2-5; D is uncertain. Per germline, CDR1 SGHRS and CDR2 YFSETQ. This CDR3 is 14 amino acids long. Trimming shortened V by 1 base and J by 5 bases, and 12 bases separated the two germline ends. CDR3 loop: CASSLLRPGETQYF. Here the CDR3 DNA reads TGCGCCAGCAGCTTGTTACGGCCCGGGGAGACCCAGTACTTC.

This clonotype was seen a handful of times. This sequence joins TRBV6-1 and TRBJ1-1, with D possibly matching TRBD1 (5 bases). This CDR3 comprises 14 residues. V was trimmed by 6 bases and J by 4 bases, leaving 15 bases between them. Germline-derived CDR1 and CDR2 are MNHNS and SASEGT. CDR3 nucleotide sequence: TGTGCCAGCAGAATCCTCACGGGGGTCACTGAAGCTTTCTTT. This translates into CASRILTGVTEAFF.

Many counts were recorded for this clonotype. This chain joins TRBV12-3 or TRBV12-4 and TRBJ2-1; 13 bases are a match to TRBD2. The length of the CDR3 is 16 residues. Trimming at V came to 6 bases and at J to 12 bases, leaving 14 bases not matched to a gene. DNA for the CDR3: TGTGCCAGCAGCCCACCGGGACTAGCGGGACGGGCGGGGCAGTTCTTC. This translates into CASSPPGLAGRAGQFF.

The rearrangement uses TRBV6-5 and TRBJ2-5; D unclear. The CDR3 spans 14 residues. The ends were cut back, 5 bases at V and 6 bases at J, with 16 bases in the middle. Germline V gene data show CDR1 as MNHEY and CDR2 as SVGAGI. The CDR3 region has the DNA TGTGCCAGCAGTCCCATCTCGGCCCGGAAGACCCAGTACTTC. Translated, it gives CASSPISARKTQYF.

The CDR3 DNA follows: TGTGCCAGCGCTAACTGGACCACGAGCCCCTACGAGCAGTACTTC. Translated: CASANWTTSPYEQYF. The chain is built from TRBV27 and TRBJ2-7, with D hard to call. The germline CDR1 and CDR2 sequences are MNHEY and SMNVEV (reference sequence). V gave up 8 bases and J gave up 2 bases, with 19 bases separating them. The CDR3 runs to 15 residues.

This clonotype was observed a handful of times. In DNA, the CDR3 is TGCGCCAGCAGTATAGAGGGGGAGATGAACACTGAAGCTTTCTTT. Its protein is CASSIEGEMNTEAFF. The chain has TRBV10-1 and TRBJ1-1; weak D call: TRBD1 (6 bases). Germline loops: CDR1 WNHNN, CDR2 SYGVQD (reference sequence). Trimming cost V 5 bases and J 0 bases, with 13 bases left between them. This CDR3 has 15 residues.

This clonotype was detected a few times. The chain joins TRBV12-3 or TRBV12-4 to TRBJ2-1; tentatively, D is TRBD2 (5 bases). The CDR3 is made up of 13 amino acids. V was clipped by 3 bases and J by 9 bases, with 12 bases between them. Here the CDR3 DNA reads TGTGCCAGCAGTTTGGGGTCGGGGAGTGAGCAGTTCTTC. It encodes CASSLGSGSEQFF.